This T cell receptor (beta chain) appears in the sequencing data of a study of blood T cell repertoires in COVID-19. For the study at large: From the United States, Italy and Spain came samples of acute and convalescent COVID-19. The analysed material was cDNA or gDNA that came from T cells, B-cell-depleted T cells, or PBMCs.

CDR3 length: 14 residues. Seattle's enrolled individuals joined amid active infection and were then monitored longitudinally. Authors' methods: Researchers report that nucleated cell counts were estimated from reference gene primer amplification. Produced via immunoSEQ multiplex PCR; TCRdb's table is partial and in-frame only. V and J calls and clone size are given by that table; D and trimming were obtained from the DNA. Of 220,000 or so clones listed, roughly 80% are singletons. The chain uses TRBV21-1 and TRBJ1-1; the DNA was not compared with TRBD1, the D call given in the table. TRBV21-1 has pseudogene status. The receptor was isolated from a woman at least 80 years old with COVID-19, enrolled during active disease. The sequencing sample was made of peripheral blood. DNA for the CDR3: TGTGCCAGCAGCAAAGGTAGGGGGAACACTGAAGCTTTCTTT. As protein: CASSKGRGNTEAFF.